A selection of T cell receptor beta chains follows, all from one sample in a study of siplizumab effects on memory and regulatory T cells. Profiled with immunoSEQ multiplex PCR; TCRdb holds only in-frame clones, not every one. This table holds more than 85,000 clones, roughly 92% found once. The source material was CD4+ T cells sorted from blood. The receptors come from a human donor in good health. The conserved cysteine and the conserved F or W are not part of the CDR3 here.

J gene	V gene	CDR3 protein
TRBJ2-2	TRBV4-2	ASSQYGASGSLYTGELF
TRBJ1-1	TRBV23-1	ASSQRGNTEAF
TRBJ1-5	TRBV11-2	ASSFSVTGDQPQH
TRBJ1-2	TRBV19	ASSERTSFYGYT
TRBJ1-1	TRBV11-3	ASTLADSSPGTEAF
TRBJ2-7	TRBV15	ATSRRLAGVPEQY
TRBJ2-6	TRBV7-3	ASSLTGGRAGANVLT
TRBJ2-1	TRBV7-2	ASSPSLQGGTYNEQF
TRBJ1-1	TRBV27	ASSQGRAVSEAF
TRBJ1-1	TRBV14	ASSHSGQGTEAF
TRBJ1-1	TRBV10-3	AIGQGMNTEAF
TRBJ1-2	TRBV27	ASSSYQGRLHGYT
TRBJ1-1	TRBV5-1	ATTVGTLNTEAF
TRBJ2-2	TRBV4-2	ASSASGSLRRELF